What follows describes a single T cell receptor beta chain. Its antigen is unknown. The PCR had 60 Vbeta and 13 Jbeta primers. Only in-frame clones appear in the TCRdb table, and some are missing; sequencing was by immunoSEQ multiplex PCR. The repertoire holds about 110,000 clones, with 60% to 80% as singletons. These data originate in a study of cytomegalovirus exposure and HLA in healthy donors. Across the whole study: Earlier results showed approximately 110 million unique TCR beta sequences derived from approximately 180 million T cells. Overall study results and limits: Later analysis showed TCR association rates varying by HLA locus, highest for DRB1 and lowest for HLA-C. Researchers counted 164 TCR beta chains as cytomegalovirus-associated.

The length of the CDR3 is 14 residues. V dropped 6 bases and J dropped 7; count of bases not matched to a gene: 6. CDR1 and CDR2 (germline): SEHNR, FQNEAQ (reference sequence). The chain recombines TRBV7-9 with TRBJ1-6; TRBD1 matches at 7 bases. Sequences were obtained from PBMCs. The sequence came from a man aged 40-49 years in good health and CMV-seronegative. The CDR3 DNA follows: TGTGCCAGCAGTCCGGGACAGCAGAATTCACCCCTCCACTTT. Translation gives CASSPGQQNSPLHF. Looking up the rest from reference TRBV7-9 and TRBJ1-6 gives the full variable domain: DTGVSQNPRHKITKRGQNVTFRCDPISEHNRLYWYRQTLGQGPEFLTYFQNEAQLEKSRLLSDRFSAERPKGSFSTLEIQRTEQGDSAMYLCASSPGQQNSPLHFGNGTRLTVT.